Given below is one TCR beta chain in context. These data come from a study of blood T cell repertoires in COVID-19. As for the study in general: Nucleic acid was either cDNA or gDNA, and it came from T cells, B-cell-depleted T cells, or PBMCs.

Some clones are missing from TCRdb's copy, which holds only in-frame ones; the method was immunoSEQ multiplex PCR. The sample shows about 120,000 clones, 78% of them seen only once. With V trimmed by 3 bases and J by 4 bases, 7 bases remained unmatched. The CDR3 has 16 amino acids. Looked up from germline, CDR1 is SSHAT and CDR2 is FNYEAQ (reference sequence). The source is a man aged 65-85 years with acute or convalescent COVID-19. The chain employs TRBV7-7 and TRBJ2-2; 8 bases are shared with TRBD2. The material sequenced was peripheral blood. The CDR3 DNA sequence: TGTGCCAGCAGCTTCAACGGGGGGGCCGTCACCGGGGAGCTGTTTTTT. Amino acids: CASSFNGGAVTGELFF.